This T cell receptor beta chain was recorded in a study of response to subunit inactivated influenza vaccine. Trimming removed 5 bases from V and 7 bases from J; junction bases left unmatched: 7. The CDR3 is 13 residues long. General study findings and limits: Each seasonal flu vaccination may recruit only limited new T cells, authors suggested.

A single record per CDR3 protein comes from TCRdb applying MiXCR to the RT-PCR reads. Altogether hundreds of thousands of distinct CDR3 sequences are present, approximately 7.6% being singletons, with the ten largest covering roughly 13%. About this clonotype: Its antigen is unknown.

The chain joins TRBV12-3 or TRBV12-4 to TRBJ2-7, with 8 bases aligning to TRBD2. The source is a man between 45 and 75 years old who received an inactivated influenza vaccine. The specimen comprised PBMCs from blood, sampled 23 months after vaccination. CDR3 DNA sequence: TGTGCCAGCAGTCGAGCGGGAGCAATGGAGCAGTACTTC. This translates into CASSRAGAMEQYF.